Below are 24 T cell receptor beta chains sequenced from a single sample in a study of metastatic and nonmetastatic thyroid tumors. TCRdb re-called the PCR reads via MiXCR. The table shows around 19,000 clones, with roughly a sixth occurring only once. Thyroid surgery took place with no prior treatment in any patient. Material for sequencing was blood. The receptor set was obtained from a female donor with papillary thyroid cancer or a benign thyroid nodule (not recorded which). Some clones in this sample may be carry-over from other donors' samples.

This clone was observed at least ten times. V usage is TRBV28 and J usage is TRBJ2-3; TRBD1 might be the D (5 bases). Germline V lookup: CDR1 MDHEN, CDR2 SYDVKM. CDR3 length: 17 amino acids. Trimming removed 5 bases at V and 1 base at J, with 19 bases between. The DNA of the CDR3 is TGTGCCAGCAGTCCCTGGTATAGGGGCAAGGGCACAGATACGCAGTATTTT. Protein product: CASSPWYRGKGTDTQYF.

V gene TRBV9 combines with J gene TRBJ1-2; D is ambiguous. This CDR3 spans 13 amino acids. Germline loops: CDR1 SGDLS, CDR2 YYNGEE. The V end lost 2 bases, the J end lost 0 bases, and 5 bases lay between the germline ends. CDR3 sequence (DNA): TGTGCCAGCAGCGTCGGAGCTAACTATGGCTACACCTTC. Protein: CASSVGANYGYTF.

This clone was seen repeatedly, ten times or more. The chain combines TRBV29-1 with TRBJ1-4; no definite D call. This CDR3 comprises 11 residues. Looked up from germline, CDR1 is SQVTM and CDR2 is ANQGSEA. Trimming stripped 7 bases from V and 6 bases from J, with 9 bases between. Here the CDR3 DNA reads TGCAGCGCAAGAGAAGATGAAAAACTGTTTTTT. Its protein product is CSAREDEKLFF.

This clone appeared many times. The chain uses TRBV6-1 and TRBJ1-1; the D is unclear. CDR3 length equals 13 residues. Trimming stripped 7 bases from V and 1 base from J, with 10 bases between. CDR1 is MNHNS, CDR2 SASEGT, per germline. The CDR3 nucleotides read TGTGCCAGCAAGACAACACAGAACACTGAAGCTTTCTTT. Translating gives CASKTTQNTEAFF.

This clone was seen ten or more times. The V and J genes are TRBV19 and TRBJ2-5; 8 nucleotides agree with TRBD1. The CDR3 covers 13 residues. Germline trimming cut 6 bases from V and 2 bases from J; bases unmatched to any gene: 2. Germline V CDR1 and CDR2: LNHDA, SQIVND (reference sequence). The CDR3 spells CASRNRGQETQYF. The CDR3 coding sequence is TGTGCCAGTAGGAACAGGGGGCAAGAGACCCAGTACTTC.

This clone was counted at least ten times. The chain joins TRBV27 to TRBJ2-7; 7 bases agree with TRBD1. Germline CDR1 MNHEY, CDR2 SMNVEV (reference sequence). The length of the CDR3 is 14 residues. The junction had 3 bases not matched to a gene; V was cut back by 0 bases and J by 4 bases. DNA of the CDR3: TGTGCCAGCAGTTTATCGGGACAGTCTTACGAGCAGTACTTC. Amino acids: CASSLSGQSYEQYF.

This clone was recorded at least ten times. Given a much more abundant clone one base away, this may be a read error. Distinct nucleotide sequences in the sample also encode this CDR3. The CDR3 nucleotides are TGTGCCAGCAGCGGCTTACGGACAGGGGTAAATTCACCCCTCCACTTC. Encoded protein: CASSGLRTGVNSPLHF. The chain is built from TRBV7-8 and TRBJ1-6, with 9 bases aligning to TRBD1. Per germline, CDR1 SGHVS and CDR2 FQNEAQ. CDR3 length equals 16 residues. Combining the CDR3 with reference TRBV7-8 and TRBJ1-6 gives the whole variable domain GAGVSQSPRYKVAKRGQDVALRCDPISGHVSLFWYQQALGQGPEFLTYFQNEAQLDKSGLPSDRFFAERPEGSVSTLKIQRTQQEDSAVYLCASSGLRTGVNSPLHFGNGTRLTVT.

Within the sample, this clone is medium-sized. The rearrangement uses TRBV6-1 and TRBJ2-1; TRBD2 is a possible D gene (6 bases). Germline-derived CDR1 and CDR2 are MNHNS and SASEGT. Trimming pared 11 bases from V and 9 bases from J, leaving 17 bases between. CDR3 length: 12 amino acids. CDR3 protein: CAGEVRVGEQFF. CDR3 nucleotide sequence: TGTGCCGGGGAGGTCCGGGTCGGTGAGCAGTTCTTC.

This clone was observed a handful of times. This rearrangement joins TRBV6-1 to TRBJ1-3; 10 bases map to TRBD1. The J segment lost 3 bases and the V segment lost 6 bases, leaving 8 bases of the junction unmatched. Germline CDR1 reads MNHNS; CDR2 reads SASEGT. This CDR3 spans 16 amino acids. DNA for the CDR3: TGTGCCAGCAGCTCGAGACAGGGGGCTGGTGGAAACACCATATATTTT. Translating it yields CASSSRQGAGGNTIYF.

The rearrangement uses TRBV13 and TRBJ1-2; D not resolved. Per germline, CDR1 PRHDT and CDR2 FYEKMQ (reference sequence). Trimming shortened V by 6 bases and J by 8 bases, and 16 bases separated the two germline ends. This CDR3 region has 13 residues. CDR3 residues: CASSQTGMMGYTF. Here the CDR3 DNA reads TGTGCCAGCAGTCAGACCGGTATGATGGGCTACACCTTC.

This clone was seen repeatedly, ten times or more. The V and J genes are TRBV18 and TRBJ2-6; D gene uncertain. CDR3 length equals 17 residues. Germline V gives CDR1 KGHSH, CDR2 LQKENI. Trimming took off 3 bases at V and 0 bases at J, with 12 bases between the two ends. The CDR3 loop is CASSPLGPDSGANVLTF. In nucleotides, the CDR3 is TGTGCCAGCTCACCCCTAGGGCCGGACTCTGGGGCCAACGTCCTGACTTTC.

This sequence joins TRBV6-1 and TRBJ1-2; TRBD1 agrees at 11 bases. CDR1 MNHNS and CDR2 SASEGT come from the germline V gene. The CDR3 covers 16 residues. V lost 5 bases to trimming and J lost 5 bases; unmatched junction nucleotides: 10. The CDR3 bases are TGTGCCAGCAGTCCTCAGACCGGGACAGGGGGATATGGCTACACCTTC. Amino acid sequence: CASSPQTGTGGYGYTF.

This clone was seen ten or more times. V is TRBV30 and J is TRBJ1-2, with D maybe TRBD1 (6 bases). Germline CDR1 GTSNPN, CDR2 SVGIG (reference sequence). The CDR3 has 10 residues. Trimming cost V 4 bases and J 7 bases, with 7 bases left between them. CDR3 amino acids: CAWMGAGYTF. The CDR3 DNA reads TGTGCCTGGATGGGGGCTGGCTACACCTTC.

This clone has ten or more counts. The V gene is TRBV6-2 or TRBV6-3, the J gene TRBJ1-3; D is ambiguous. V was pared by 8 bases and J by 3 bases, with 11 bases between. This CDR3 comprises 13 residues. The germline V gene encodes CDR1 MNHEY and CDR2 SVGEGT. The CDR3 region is CASRIPIGNTIYF. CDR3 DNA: TGTGCCAGCCGAATACCGATTGGAAACACCATATATTTT.

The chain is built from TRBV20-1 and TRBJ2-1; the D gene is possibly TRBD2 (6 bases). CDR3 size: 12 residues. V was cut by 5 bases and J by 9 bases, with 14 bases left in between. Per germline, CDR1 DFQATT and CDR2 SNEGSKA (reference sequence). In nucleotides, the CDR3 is TGCAGTGCTTGGGAGGCCTTGGCTGAGCAGTTCTTC. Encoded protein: CSAWEALAEQFF.

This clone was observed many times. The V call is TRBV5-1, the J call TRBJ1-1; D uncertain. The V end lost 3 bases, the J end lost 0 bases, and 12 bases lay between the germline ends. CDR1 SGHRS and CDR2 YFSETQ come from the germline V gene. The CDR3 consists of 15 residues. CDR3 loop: CASSSWTGLNTEAFF. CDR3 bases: TGCGCCAGCAGCTCGTGGACGGGCCTGAACACTGAAGCTTTCTTT.

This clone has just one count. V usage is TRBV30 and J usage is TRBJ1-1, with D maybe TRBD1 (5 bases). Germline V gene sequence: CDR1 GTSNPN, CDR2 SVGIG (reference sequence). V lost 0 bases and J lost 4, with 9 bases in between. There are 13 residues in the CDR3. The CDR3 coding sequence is TGTGCCTGGAGTGTAAATAGGGGCACTGAAGCTTTCTTT. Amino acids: CAWSVNRGTEAFF. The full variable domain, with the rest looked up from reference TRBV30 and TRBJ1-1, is SQTIHQWPATLVQPVGSPLSLECTVEGTSNPNLYWYRQAAGRGLQLLFYSVGIGQISSEVPQNLSASRPQDRQFILSSKKLLLSDSGFYLCAWSVNRGTEAFFGQGTRLTVV.

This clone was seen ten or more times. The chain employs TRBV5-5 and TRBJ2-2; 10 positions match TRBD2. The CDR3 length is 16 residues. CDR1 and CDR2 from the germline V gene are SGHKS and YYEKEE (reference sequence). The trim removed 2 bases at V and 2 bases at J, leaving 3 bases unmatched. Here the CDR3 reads CASSFLAGVNTGELFF. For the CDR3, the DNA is TGTGCCAGCAGCTTTCTAGCGGGGGTTAACACCGGGGAGCTGTTTTTT.

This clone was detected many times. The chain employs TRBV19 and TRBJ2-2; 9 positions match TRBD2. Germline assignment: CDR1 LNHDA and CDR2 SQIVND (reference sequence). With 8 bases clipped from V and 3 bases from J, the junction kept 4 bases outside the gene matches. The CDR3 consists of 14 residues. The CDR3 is CASSWTSDTGELFF. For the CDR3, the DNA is TGTGCCAGTTCTTGGACTAGCGACACCGGGGAGCTGTTTTTT.

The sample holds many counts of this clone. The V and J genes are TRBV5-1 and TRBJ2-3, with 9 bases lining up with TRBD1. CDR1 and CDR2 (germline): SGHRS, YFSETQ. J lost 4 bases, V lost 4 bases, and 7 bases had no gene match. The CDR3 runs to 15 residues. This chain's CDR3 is CASSRSGTGSDTQYF. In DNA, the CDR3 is TGCGCCAGCAGCCGATCCGGGACAGGGTCAGATACGCAGTATTTT.

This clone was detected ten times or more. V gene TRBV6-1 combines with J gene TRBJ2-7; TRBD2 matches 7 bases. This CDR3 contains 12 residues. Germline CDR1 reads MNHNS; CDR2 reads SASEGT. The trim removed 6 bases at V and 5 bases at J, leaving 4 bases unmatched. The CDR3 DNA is TGTGCCAGCAGGAGCGGGGCCCACGAGCAGTACTTC. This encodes CASRSGAHEQYF.

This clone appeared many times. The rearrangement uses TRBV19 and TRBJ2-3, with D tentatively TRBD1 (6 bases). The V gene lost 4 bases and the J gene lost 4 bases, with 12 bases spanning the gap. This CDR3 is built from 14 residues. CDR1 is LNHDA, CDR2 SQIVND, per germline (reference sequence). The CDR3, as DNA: TGTGCCAGTAGTACCGACAGGTACGCAGATACGCAGTATTTT. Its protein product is CASSTDRYADTQYF.

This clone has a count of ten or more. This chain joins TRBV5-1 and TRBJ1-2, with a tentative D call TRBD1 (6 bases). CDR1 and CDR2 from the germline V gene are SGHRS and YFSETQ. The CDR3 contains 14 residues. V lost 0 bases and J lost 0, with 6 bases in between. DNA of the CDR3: TGCGCCAGCAGCTTGGGGACAGCTAACTATGGCTACACCTTC. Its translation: CASSLGTANYGYTF.

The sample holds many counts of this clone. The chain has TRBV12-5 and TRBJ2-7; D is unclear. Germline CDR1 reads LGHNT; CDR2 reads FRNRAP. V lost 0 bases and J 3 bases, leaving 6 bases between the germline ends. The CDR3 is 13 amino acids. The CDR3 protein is CASGLVQSYEQYF. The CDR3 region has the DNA TGTGCTAGTGGTTTGGTACAGAGCTACGAGCAGTACTTC.